This T cell receptor (beta chain) was retrieved from a study of CD8 T cells in ankylosing spondylitis. Study-wide results and caveats: Earlier studies detected some motif variants in reactive arthritis synovial fluid and blood. Fewer than 10 highly homologous variants formed a TCR beta motif that appeared characteristic of ankylosing spondylitis blood.

Per germline, CDR1 MDHEN and CDR2 SYDVKM. The CDR3 is made up of 13 amino acids. Trimming shortened V by 6 bases and J by 1 base, and 8 bases separated the two germline ends. With regard to this clonotype: Antigen specificity is unknown.

Making the TCR beta libraries involved quantitative 5'-RACE with molecular barcodes. Using its own MiXCR run on the 5' RACE reads, TCRdb lists one record per CDR3 protein. The sample records 35,000 to 40,000 distinct CDR3 sequences, approximately 15% being singletons. The chain recombines TRBV28 with TRBJ2-3, with D perhaps TRBD1 (6 bases). Sequencing was done on a sample of blood. The clonotype was recovered from a male donor with ankylosing spondylitis or in good health (not recorded which). The CDR3 loop is CASRRQGTDTQYF. The CDR3 coding sequence is TGTGCCAGCAGAAGACAGGGCACAGATACGCAGTATTTT.